The next 21 T cell receptor beta chains were all read from a single sample in a study of T cells in Graves' hyperthyroidism and ophthalmopathy. There were TCR beta CDR3 regions amplified from RNA transcripts. The HTBI primer set served for first-round RT-PCR of the TCR CDR3. TCRdb reprocessed the multiplex PCR reads via MiXCR and lists one record per CDR3 protein. The sample lists 400,000 or so distinct CDR3 sequences; 14% were seen once. Sequenced: blood. These receptors were collected from a woman in her twenties or thirties with Graves' ophthalmopathy.

This clonotype has ten or more counts. The chain is built from TRBV3-1 and TRBJ1-1; no firm D call. Per germline, CDR1 LGHDT and CDR2 YNNKEL (reference sequence). The CDR3 runs 18 residues. Deletions cut 2 bases from V and 2 bases from J, with 21 bases between. The CDR3 bases are TGTGCCAGCAGCCAACGTCGCACTCTGGTACATCTAAACACTGAAGCTTTCTTT. The encoded protein is CASSQRRTLVHLNTEAFF.

This clonotype was recorded at least ten times. The chain combines TRBV11-2 with TRBJ1-5; no clear D. CDR1 and CDR2 (germline): SGHAT, FQNNGV. CDR3 length: 12 residues. V was clipped by 5 bases and J by 4 bases, with 6 bases between them. The CDR3 DNA reads as TGTGCCAGCAGCATCTTGAATCAGCCCCAGCATTTT. This codes for CASSILNQPQHF.

This clonotype was seen at least ten times. CDR3 in DNA: TGTGCCAGCAGTGCCCCTTACCGGGACGGACGACAGTTCTTC. The encoded protein is CASSAPYRDGRQFF. The rearrangement joins TRBV6-1 to TRBJ2-1; perhaps D is TRBD1 or TRBD2 (5 bases each). Between the trimmed V and J ends, which lost 4 bases and 13 bases, there was a span of 20 bases. Germline V lookup: CDR1 MNHNS, CDR2 SASEGT. There are 14 residues in the CDR3.

The sample holds many counts of this clonotype. The chain has TRBV19 and TRBJ2-6; TRBD2 might be the D (6 bases). V was pared by 5 bases and J by 2 bases, with 13 bases between. Per germline, CDR1 LNHDA and CDR2 SQIVND (reference sequence). The length of the CDR3 is 16 residues. In DNA form, the CDR3 reads TGTGCCAGTAGTCCGACTAGTATCGCTGGGGCCAACGTCCTGACTTTC. This gives the protein CASSPTSIAGANVLTF. Combining the CDR3 with reference TRBV19 and TRBJ2-6 gives the whole variable domain DGGITQSPKYLFRKEGQNVTLSCEQNLNHDAMYWYRQDPGQGLRLIYYSQIVNDFQKGDIAEGYSVSREKKESFPLTVTSAQKNPTAFYLCASSPTSIAGANVLTFGAGSRLTVL.

The sample holds many counts of this clonotype. The V call is TRBV6-1, the J call TRBJ2-2; no reliable D call. The CDR3 consists of 14 residues. CDR1 and CDR2 from the germline V gene are MNHNS and SASEGT. Trimming removed 1 base at V and 0 bases at J, with 3 bases between. In DNA form, the CDR3 reads TGTGCCAGCAGTGAAGTACCGAACACCGGGGAGCTGTTTTTT. It specifies CASSEVPNTGELFF.

This clonotype turned up a few times. This chain connects TRBV4-1 to TRBJ2-7, with TRBD1 matching 11 bases. Germline V gene sequence: CDR1 MGHRA, CDR2 YSYEKL. The J segment lost 7 bases and the V segment lost 0 bases, leaving 2 bases of the junction unmatched. This CDR3 spans 14 amino acids. CDR3 sequence: CASSQEGTGGEQYF. The DNA for the CDR3 is TGCGCCAGCAGCCAAGAGGGGACAGGGGGTGAGCAGTACTTC.

At least ten counts were recorded for this clonotype. The chain joins TRBV7-3 to TRBJ2-1, with D unresolved. V was clipped by 5 bases and J by 0 bases, with 11 bases between them. Germline V gene lookup returns CDR1 SGHTA and CDR2 FQGTGA. The CDR3 is 15 amino acids. CDR3 nucleotides: TGTGCCAGCAGCCCAGATCCATTCTCCTACAATGAGCAGTTCTTC. It codes for CASSPDPFSYNEQFF. Full variable domain (outside the CDR3, taken from reference TRBV7-3 and TRBJ2-1): GAGVSQTPSNKVTEKGKYVELRCDPISGHTALYWYRQSLGQGPEFLIYFQGTGAADDSGLPNDRFFAVRPEGSVSTLKIQRTERGDSAVYLCASSPDPFSYNEQFFGPGTRLTVL.

Regarding this clonotype: An end of the junction does not agree with germline; a read error may underlie this. The V gene is TRBV5-4, the J gene TRBJ2-2; weak D call: TRBD2 (5 bases). CDR1 is SGHNT and CDR2 is YYREEE in the germline V gene (reference sequence). The CDR3 consists of 13 residues. The CDR3, as DNA: TGTGCCAGCAGCCCGGACTTGGCCGGGGAGCGGTTTTTT. Its protein is CASSPDLAGERFF.

This clonotype was picked up many times. The chain combines TRBV2 with TRBJ2-1; TRBD2 matches 15 bases. CDR3 length: 18 residues. Losses at the gene ends were 2 bases for V and 8 bases for J; bases not matched to a gene: 10. CDR1 and CDR2 from the germline V gene are SNHLY and FYNNEI. The CDR3 loop is CASSEWTYGLAGGHEQFF. CDR3 bases: TGTGCCAGCAGTGAATGGACATACGGACTAGCGGGGGGGCATGAGCAGTTCTTC.

This chain uses TRBV5-1 with TRBJ2-7; D possibly corresponds to TRBD2 (6 bases). Trimming took off 4 bases at V and 7 bases at J, with 15 bases between the two ends. The CDR3 spans 13 residues. Germline loops: CDR1 SGHRS, CDR2 YFSETQ. The CDR3 DNA follows: TGCGCCAGCAGCCCTCTTATTGCGGGAGAGCAGTACTTC. Translated: CASSPLIAGEQYF.

This clonotype came up many times. The V and J genes are TRBV11-3 and TRBJ2-3; D is perhaps TRBD1 (5 bases). The germline CDR1 and CDR2 sequences are SGHNT and YENEEA. This CDR3 is built from 16 residues. The germline V and J ends were trimmed by 0 bases and 7 bases, with 17 bases remaining between them. CDR3 DNA: TGTGCCAGCAGCTTAGATCGTTTGGGGCCTGATTATACGCAGTATTTT. Its translation is CASSLDRLGPDYTQYF.

V and J are TRBV2 and TRBJ2-5, with TRBD2 matching over 8 bases. The CDR3 totals 15 residues. The germline gives CDR1 SNHLY, CDR2 FYNNEI. Trimming cost V 4 bases and J 2 bases; bases outside gene matches: 6. CDR3 DNA: TGTGCCAGCAGTGTTGACGGGGGGGGTCAAGAGACCCAGTACTTC. It is translated as CASSVDGGGQETQYF.

The genes are TRBV15 and TRBJ1-1; D uncertain. Per the germline V gene, CDR1 is LNHNV and CDR2 is YYDKDF (reference sequence). The V and J ends lost 5 bases and 3 bases respectively, with 4 bases between them. The CDR3 consists of 11 residues. CDR3 protein: CATSGDTEAFF. The CDR3 coding sequence is TGTGCCACCAGCGGTGACACTGAAGCTTTCTTT.

In this sample, this clonotype turned up many times. This sequence joins TRBV30 and TRBJ2-7, with 11 positions matching TRBD1. The CDR3 is 16 amino acids. Losses at the gene ends were 2 bases for V and 6 bases for J; bases not matched to a gene: 12. Looked up from germline, CDR1 is GTSNPN and CDR2 is SVGIG (reference sequence). CDR3: CAWSQPWGTGGREQYF. The DNA of the CDR3 is TGTGCCTGGAGTCAGCCATGGGGGACAGGGGGTCGCGAGCAGTACTTC.

This clonotype has a count of ten or more. The J gene is TRBJ2-7, the V gene TRBV20-1, with D possibly matching TRBD2 (5 bases). Germline V gene sequence: CDR1 DFQATT, CDR2 SNEGSKA (reference sequence). V lost 6 bases and J lost 3, with 18 bases in between. CDR3 length: 14 amino acids. The CDR3 bases are TGCAGTGCCCACGTCGGGGTGAAGGGCTACGAGCAGTACTTC. The encoded protein is CSAHVGVKGYEQYF.

Ten or more counts support this clonotype. The J gene is TRBJ1-1, the V gene TRBV6-1; D gene unclear. The CDR3 loop spans 13 amino acids. Trimming took off 7 bases at V and 0 bases at J, with 9 bases between the two ends. Germline values: CDR1 MNHNS, CDR2 SASEGT. The CDR3 coding sequence is TGTGCCAGCACTCAGGTATTGAACACTGAAGCTTTCTTT. This gives the protein CASTQVLNTEAFF.

This clonotype came up many times. The chain joins TRBV6-5 to TRBJ2-1; tentatively, D is TRBD2 (6 bases). The CDR3 is 13 amino acids. V was pared by 0 bases and J by 15 bases, with 15 bases between. Germline lookup yields CDR1 MNHEY and CDR2 SVGAGI. The CDR3 region has the DNA TGTGCCAGCAGTTACTCGGGTGGCGGGATGTGGTTCTTC. It encodes CASSYSGGGMWFF.

This clonotype was recorded at least ten times. The rearrangement uses TRBV7-3 and TRBJ2-1, with D unresolved. The V gene's germline CDR1 is SGHTA and CDR2 FQGTGA. CDR3 length: 13 residues. V was pared by 5 bases and J by 7 bases, with 12 bases between. DNA of the CDR3: TGTGCCAGCAGCCAGCTTGAAGGGAATGAGCAGTTCTTC. Encoded protein: CASSQLEGNEQFF.

This clonotype was observed at least ten times. The rearrangement joins TRBV28 to TRBJ2-3; 7 nucleotides line up with TRBD2. The CDR3 sequence is 20 residues long. After removal of 1 base from V and 2 bases from J, the junction contained 18 bases not matched to a gene. The germline gives CDR1 MDHEN, CDR2 SYDVKM. The CDR3: CASSLSDLYGGIPFTDTQYF. The CDR3 bases are TGTGCCAGCAGTTTATCCGACCTCTACGGGGGGATACCTTTCACAGATACGCAGTATTTT. Filled out from reference TRBV28 and TRBJ2-3, the complete variable domain reads DVKVTQSSRYLVKRTGEKVFLECVQDMDHENMFWYRQDPGLGLRLIYFSYDVKMKEKGDIPEGYSVSREKKERFSLILESASTNQTSMYLCASSLSDLYGGIPFTDTQYFGPGTRLTVL.

The chain couples TRBV27 to TRBJ2-4, with D tentatively TRBD1 (6 bases). Germline values: CDR1 MNHEY, CDR2 SMNVEV (reference sequence). CDR3 size: 16 residues. V was trimmed by 2 bases and J by 3 bases, leaving 14 bases between them. The CDR3 sequence: CASSLHLGAVKNIQYF. CDR3 nucleotide sequence: TGTGCCAGCAGTTTACATCTGGGGGCTGTCAAAAACATTCAGTACTTC.

This clonotype was found a few times. V usage is TRBV20-1 and J usage is TRBJ2-2, with D unresolved. The CDR3 consists of 13 residues. CDR1 is DFQATT and CDR2 is SNEGSKA in the germline V gene (reference sequence). The V and J ends lost 4 bases and 4 bases respectively, with 10 bases between them. The CDR3 region is CSATRTGTGELFF. Written as DNA, the CDR3 is TGCAGTGCTACCAGGACCGGCACCGGGGAGCTGTTTTTT.